A single sample is the source of the 7 T cell receptor beta chains below, sequenced in a study of T-cell reconstitution after alpha-beta-depleted transplantation in children. Unique molecular identifiers featured in how the TCRbeta library was prepared. One entry per CDR3 protein, called by TCRdb with MiXCR from the PCR reads. The sample has about 400,000 distinct CDR3 sequences, about 17% seen once. This specimen was PBMCs, mostly from graft donor cells, taken 360 days after TCRalphabeta/CD19-depleted stem cell transplant. The receptors here all came from a boy under three years old who had a stem cell transplant for Wiskott-Aldrich syndrome, so the T cells may come from the graft donor.

This rearrangement joins TRBV5-1 to TRBJ2-1; D unclear. CDR3 length: 13 amino acids. The V gene lost 0 bases and the J gene lost 7 bases, with 8 bases spanning the gap. Germline V lookup: CDR1 SGHRS, CDR2 YFSETQ. The CDR3 spells CASSLEGWNEQFF. The CDR3 nucleotides are TGCGCCAGCAGCTTGGAAGGTTGGAATGAGCAGTTCTTC.

A few counts support this clonotype. The chain couples TRBV10-2 to TRBJ2-3; 9 bases map to TRBD2. The CDR3 has 15 residues. Germline CDR1 is WSHSY and CDR2 is SAAADI. V lost 8 bases and J lost 9; bases outside the gene matches: 15. The CDR3 sequence: CASSRRLAALGTQYF. The DNA of the CDR3 is TGCGCCAGCTCCCGAAGACTAGCGGCCCTGGGGACGCAGTATTTT.

This clonotype was counted between two and nine times. The chain joins TRBV3-1 to TRBJ2-7; perhaps D is TRBD1 or TRBD2 (6 bases each). The CDR3 covers 13 residues. Germline V CDR1 and CDR2: LGHDT, YNNKEL (reference sequence). Trimming took 3 bases from V and 6 from J, leaving 12 bases between them. The CDR3 nucleotides read TGTGCCAGCAGCCACACAGGGACTGGCGAGCAGTACTTC. This translates into CASSHTGTGEQYF.

In this sample, this clonotype turned up many times. This chain uses TRBV7-9 with TRBJ2-5; D is undetermined. The CDR3 is 12 residues long. CDR1 is SEHNR, CDR2 FQNEAQ, per germline (reference sequence). V was pared by 5 bases and J by 5 bases, with 9 bases between. CDR3: CASSHPWETQYF. The DNA for the CDR3 is TGTGCCAGCAGCCACCCGTGGGAGACCCAGTACTTC.

This clonotype has at least ten counts. The rearrangement joins TRBV12-3 or TRBV12-4 to TRBJ1-1; TRBD1 matches 7 bases. The CDR3 is 14 residues long. V was clipped by 3 bases and J by 5 bases; unmatched bases: 6. CDR3 DNA sequence: TGTGCCAGCAGTTTTTCGAGACAGGGAACTGAAGCTTTCTTT. Amino acid sequence: CASSFSRQGTEAFF.

V and J are TRBV11-2 and TRBJ2-3, with D perhaps given as TRBD1 or TRBD2 (6 bases each). Germline CDR1 is SGHAT and CDR2 is FQNNGV. Trimming shortened V by 2 bases and J by 7 bases, and 25 bases separated the two germline ends. The CDR3 spans 18 residues. CDR3 protein: CASSLFRGPRSGGYTQYF. In nucleotides, the CDR3 is TGTGCCAGCAGCTTATTCCGGGGGCCCCGGTCAGGAGGATATACGCAGTATTTT.

J is TRBJ2-5 and V is TRBV24-1; 8 bases map to TRBD1. The CDR3 has 15 residues. V was clipped by 6 bases and J by 3 bases; unmatched bases: 8. Germline V gene lookup returns CDR1 KGHDR and CDR2 SFDVKD. The CDR3 DNA sequence: TGTGCCACCAGTACCTCCGGGACAGGCGAAGAGACCCAGTACTTC. It codes for CATSTSGTGEETQYF.